The following is a TCR beta chain sequence with its context. The antigen is not known. The junction and the germline gene differ at one end; a read error may be behind it. The sample comes from a study of breast tumors, draining lymph nodes, adjacent tissues. Study-wide results and limits: Tumors had less TCR diversity than lymph nodes, more than nontumor tissue. Data only fit, rather than demonstrated, lymph node origin of most tumor T cells. Compared with basal-like, luminal-like tumors shared significantly more repertoire with nontumor tissue.

CDR1 and CDR2 (germline): SEHNR, FQNEAQ (reference sequence). This CDR3 region has 14 residues. TCRdb recomputed calls from the multiplex PCR reads with MiXCR, one row per CDR3 protein. This sample carries more than 80,000 distinct CDR3 sequences, more than 25% of them seen once, and the ten largest clones take approximately 5%. The lymph nodes were axillary draining lymph nodes from breast cancer patients. Sequenced input: axillary lymph node tissue. The gene calls are TRBV7-9 and TRBJ1-4, with D possibly matching TRBD1 (6 bases). This clonotype was sampled from a female donor with breast cancer. Some clones in this sample may be carry-over from other donors' samples. CDR3 coding DNA: TGTGCCAGCAGCCTCCTTACAGGGTGGGAAAGACTGTTTTTT. Protein: CASSLLTGWERLFF.